These 23 T cell receptor beta chains were all obtained from the same sample, sequenced in a study of identifying expanded T cells in peripheral blood. The table came from immunoSEQ multiplex PCR; TCRdb's copy has only in-frame clones and leaves some out. The sample lists some 72,000 clones; about nine tenths were seen once. Sequencing was performed on blood. The receptors were gathered from a person between 18 and 69 years old in good health.

In its sample, this clone was seen once. This chain connects TRBV15 to TRBJ2-3, with D unclear. Trimming stripped 1 base from V and 2 bases from J, with 10 bases between. This CDR3 has 15 residues. Looked up from germline, CDR1 is LNHNV and CDR2 is YYDKDF (reference sequence). The CDR3 loop is CATSRGYGYTDTQYF. In nucleotides, the CDR3 is TGTGCCACCAGCAGAGGTTACGGATACACAGATACGCAGTATTTT.

The rearrangement joins TRBV11-2 to TRBJ1-2; 9 nucleotides match TRBD1. The germline CDR1 and CDR2 sequences are SGHAT and FQNNGV. V trimming: 5 bases; J trimming: 11 bases; junction bases outside the gene matches: 12. The CDR3 runs to 14 residues. The CDR3 loop is CASSRTQGAFGYTF. The CDR3, as DNA: TGTGCCAGCAGCCGGACACAGGGGGCGTTTGGTTACACCTTC. Full variable domain (rest looked up from reference TRBV11-2 and TRBJ1-2): EAGVAQSPRYKIIEKRQSVAFWCNPISGHATLYWYQQILGQGPKLLIQFQNNGVVDDSQLPKDRFSAERLKGVDSTLKIQPAKLEDSAVYLCASSRTQGAFGYTFGSGTRLTVV.

CDR3 bases: TGTGCCAGCAGCTTATTCTCAGGGTGGGGTGAAAAACTGTTTTTT. It yields the protein CASSLFSGWGEKLFF. The chain couples TRBV5-6 to TRBJ1-4; tentative D call: TRBD1 (5 bases). CDR3 size: 15 residues. Trimming cost V 2 bases and J 7 bases, with 15 bases left between them. The germline V gene encodes CDR1 SGHDT and CDR2 YYEEEE.

V usage is TRBV19 and J usage is TRBJ2-1, with D possibly matching TRBD2 (6 bases). V dropped 6 bases and J dropped 0 bases, with 18 bases sitting between them. The germline V gene has CDR1 LNHDA and CDR2 SQIVND (reference sequence). The CDR3 consists of 17 residues. This CDR3 is CASSSSGPEGSYNEQFF. The CDR3 DNA is TGTGCCAGTAGCTCCAGCGGGCCGGAGGGCTCCTACAATGAGCAGTTCTTC.

This chain links TRBV6-5 with TRBJ2-3; D assignment may be TRBD1 or TRBD2 (5 bases each). This CDR3 is 16 amino acids long. Germline values: CDR1 MNHEY, CDR2 SVGAGI. Trimming left V 4 bases short and J 0 bases short, with 14 bases between. This CDR3 reads CASSSGGGPSTDTQYF. The CDR3 coding sequence is TGTGCCAGCAGTTCAGGTGGGGGACCAAGCACAGATACGCAGTATTTT.

About this clone itself: Mismatch with germline at one junction end may stem from a read error. CDR3 in DNA: TGCAGTGCTGAGGCGGCCGAGGGAGAAAGATTC. Translated: CSAEAAEGERF. The J gene is TRBJ2-7, the V gene TRBV20-1, with a weak D call TRBD2 (5 bases). The CDR3 contains 11 residues. From germline, CDR1 is DFQATT and CDR2 SNEGSKA (reference sequence).

For this clone: In the same sample, other DNA sequences code for this CDR3. In DNA, the CDR3 is TGTGCCACCAGCAGAGCCGGGCAGGGAAATCAGCCCCAGCATTTT. Residues: CATSRAGQGNQPQHF. The chain links TRBV15 to TRBJ1-5; D is possibly TRBD1 (5 bases). This CDR3 region has 15 residues. Germline V CDR1 and CDR2: LNHNV, YYDKDF (reference sequence). Trimming cost V 1 base and J 4 bases, with 11 bases left between them.

The V and J genes are TRBV10-3 and TRBJ1-5; 10 bases map to TRBD1. CDR3 length: 14 amino acids. The junction had 3 bases not matched to a gene; V was cut back by 6 bases and J by 4 bases. Germline assignment: CDR1 ENHRY and CDR2 SYGVKD. The CDR3 coding sequence is TGTGCCATCAGAGAGGGACAGGGGAATCAGCCCCAGCATTTT. It specifies CAIREGQGNQPQHF.

This clone was detected only a few times. The rearrangement uses TRBV7-2 and TRBJ2-5; D gene unclear. The V and J ends lost 5 bases and 5 bases respectively, with 15 bases between them. In germline, CDR1 is SGHTA, CDR2 FQGNSA. This CDR3 region has 14 residues. The DNA for the CDR3 is TGTGCCAGCAGCCCCCACTGGCTAGGGGAGACCCAGTACTTC. This sequence encodes CASSPHWLGETQYF. Drawing the rest from reference TRBV7-2 and TRBJ2-5, the complete variable domain is GAGVSQSPSNKVTEKGKDVELRCDPISGHTALYWYRQSLGQGLEFLIYFQGNSAPDKSGLPSDRFSAERTGGSVSTLTIQRTQQEDSAVYLCASSPHWLGETQYFGPGTRLLVL.

The chain is built from TRBV6-1 and TRBJ1-5; 10 nucleotides agree with TRBD1. CDR1 is MNHNS and CDR2 is SASEGT in the germline V gene. V gave up 5 bases and J gave up 10 bases; unmatched junction bases: 5. The CDR3 length is 13 residues. The CDR3 DNA reads as TGTGCCAGCAGTCTTGACAGGGGGCAACCCCAGCATTTT. This gives the protein CASSLDRGQPQHF.

The chain combines TRBV7-9 with TRBJ2-2; D not resolved. V was cut by 1 base and J by 7 bases, with 4 bases left in between. CDR3 length: 12 amino acids. In germline, CDR1 is SEHNR, CDR2 FQNEAQ (reference sequence). CDR3 sequence reads: CASSLEDGELFF. The CDR3, as DNA: TGTGCCAGCAGCTTAGAGGACGGGGAGCTGTTTTTT.

The J gene is TRBJ1-2, the V gene TRBV30; D is unclear. Germline V lookup: CDR1 GTSNPN, CDR2 SVGIG (reference sequence). V was trimmed by 0 bases and J by 8 bases, leaving 7 bases between them. This CDR3 region has 11 residues. CDR3 protein: CAWSVGGGYTF. CDR3 sequence (DNA): TGTGCCTGGAGTGTAGGTGGGGGCTACACCTTC.

CDR3 protein: CASSFRSGGGDIQYF. For the CDR3, the DNA is TGTGCCAGCAGCTTTAGGAGCGGGGGTGGAGACATTCAGTACTTC. The V and J genes are TRBV7-8 and TRBJ2-4, with TRBD2 matching over 8 bases. V was clipped by 3 bases and J by 8 bases; unmatched bases: 9. Germline V lookup: CDR1 SGHVS, CDR2 FQNEAQ. The CDR3 contains 15 residues.

The gene calls are TRBV19 and TRBJ2-7, with 9 bases that match TRBD2. The CDR3 spans 15 residues. Germline CDR1 LNHDA, CDR2 SQIVND (reference sequence). V was pared by 3 bases and J by 2 bases, with 5 bases of the junction left unmatched. The chain's CDR3 is CASSISQRGAYEQYF. The CDR3 coding sequence is TGTGCCAGTAGTATTTCCCAGCGGGGGGCCTACGAGCAGTACTTC.

The chain uses TRBV2 and TRBJ1-5; 8 bases match TRBD1. J lost 0 bases, V lost 8 bases, and 3 bases had no gene match. The CDR3 runs to 14 residues. Germline CDR1 is SNHLY and CDR2 is FYNNEI. The CDR3 loop reads CASQDRDSNQPQHF. CDR3 DNA sequence: TGTGCCAGCCAGGACAGGGATAGCAATCAGCCCCAGCATTTT.

This clone has a single count. The chain carries TRBV5-4 and TRBJ2-1; D may match TRBD1 or TRBD2 (6 bases each). Germline CDR1 and CDR2: SGHNT and YYREEE (reference sequence). This CDR3 is built from 14 residues. V lost 4 bases and J 10 bases, leaving 18 bases between the germline ends. The CDR3 region is CASSPPTSQGEQFF. DNA for the CDR3: TGTGCCAGCAGCCCCCCCACTAGCCAGGGGGAGCAGTTCTTC.

This rearrangement joins TRBV20-1 to TRBJ2-1; no clear D gene. Trimming cost V 3 bases and J 10 bases, with 10 bases left between them. Germline CDR1 and CDR2: DFQATT and SNEGSKA (reference sequence). This CDR3 has 11 amino acids. CDR3 DNA sequence: TGCAGTGCTAGGTTAGCTGAGGAGCAGTTCTTC. Amino acid sequence: CSARLAEEQFF.

The rearrangement links TRBV28 to TRBJ1-5, with 7 bases lining up with TRBD1. The CDR3 has 15 amino acids. The V gene end was trimmed by 4 bases and the J gene end by 5 bases; junction bases not matched to a gene: 8. Germline loops: CDR1 MDHEN, CDR2 SYDVKM. In DNA, the CDR3 is TGTGCCAGCAGTTCAGCCGGGACAGCCGATCAGCCCCAGCATTTT. Protein: CASSSAGTADQPQHF. Complete variable domain (other parts from reference TRBV28 and TRBJ1-5): DVKVTQSSRYLVKRTGEKVFLECVQDMDHENMFWYRQDPGLGLRLIYFSYDVKMKEKGDIPEGYSVSREKKERFSLILESASTNQTSMYLCASSSAGTADQPQHFGDGTRLSIL.

This rearrangement joins TRBV5-8 to TRBJ1-6; 9 bases are a match to TRBD1. Germline V CDR1 and CDR2: SGHTS, YDEGEE. This CDR3 has 14 residues. With 5 bases clipped from V and 7 bases from J, the junction kept 4 bases outside the gene matches. The CDR3 DNA follows: TGTGCCAGCAGAGACAGGGGGAGGAATTCACCCCTCCACTTT. As protein: CASRDRGRNSPLHF.

The chain has TRBV11-2 and TRBJ2-3, with a weak D call TRBD2 (6 bases). Deletions cut 2 bases from V and 1 base from J, with 16 bases between. The CDR3 has 17 amino acids. Per the germline V gene, CDR1 is SGHAT and CDR2 is FQNNGV. The CDR3 sequence is CASSLKGWEEGTDTQYF. The CDR3 DNA reads TGTGCCAGCAGCTTAAAAGGGTGGGAGGAAGGCACAGATACGCAGTATTTT.

The chain is built from TRBV27 and TRBJ1-3, with 8 bases identical to TRBD1. This CDR3 comprises 15 residues. Germline assignment: CDR1 MNHEY and CDR2 SMNVEV (reference sequence). The J segment lost 4 bases and the V segment lost 8 bases, leaving 10 bases of the junction unmatched. Here the CDR3 reads CASQKTGEAGNTIYF. The DNA for the CDR3 is TGTGCCAGCCAGAAGACAGGGGAAGCGGGAAACACCATATATTTT.

The chain joins TRBV7-2 to TRBJ2-7; a possible D gene is TRBD1 (7 bases). Between the trimmed V and J ends, which lost 4 bases and 5 bases, there was a span of 18 bases. Per the germline V gene, CDR1 is SGHTA and CDR2 is FQGNSA. CDR3 length equals 15 residues. The CDR3 region has the DNA TGTGCCAGCAGCTCCTCTCCAGGGGGGTTCAACGAGCAGTACTTC. As protein: CASSSSPGGFNEQYF.

The chain uses TRBV19 and TRBJ1-4; TRBD1 aligns across 10 bases. This CDR3 spans 17 amino acids. Per the germline V gene, CDR1 is LNHDA and CDR2 is SQIVND (reference sequence). Unmatched junction bases numbered 4, after V lost 3 bases and J lost 0 bases. The CDR3 DNA is TGTGCCAGTAGTATGGGGACAGGGGCCACAACTAATGAAAAACTGTTTTTT. This codes for CASSMGTGATTNEKLFF.